These T cell receptor beta chains were read from a single sample in a study of Graves' ophthalmopathy and Graves' hyperthyroidism. TCRdb itself ran the multiplex PCR reads through MiXCR, one entry per CDR3 protein. This sample carries about 150,000 distinct CDR3 sequences, 30% to 45% of them seen once, and the ten largest clones take roughly 6%. Sequencing was done on a sample of peripheral blood. All receptors derive from a woman in her 40s with Graves' ophthalmopathy. Each CDR3 is given with its conserved first and last residue. Fields, in order: V gene, CDR3 length, clone size, CDR3 protein. The size field is filled for only some rows; it gives once, few, many or a size class.

V gene: TRBV6-5
CDR3 length: 13
clone size: -
CDR3 protein: CASSYRVESEQYF

V gene: TRBV12-5
CDR3 length: 14
clone size: few
CDR3 protein: CASGLGQGADEQYF

V gene: TRBV11-2
CDR3 length: 16
clone size: many
CDR3 protein: CASSQWTSGRRYEQYF

V gene: TRBV20-1
CDR3 length: 14
clone size: many
CDR3 protein: CSASRQARAGELFF

V gene: TRBV6-5
CDR3 length: 15
clone size: -
CDR3 protein: CASSYSPGGGETQYF

V gene: TRBV28
CDR3 length: 14
clone size: many
CDR3 protein: CASTLGGVTYEQYF

V gene: TRBV27
CDR3 length: 14
clone size: -
CDR3 protein: CASSFGEGSQPQHF

V gene: TRBV24-1
CDR3 length: 13
clone size: -
CDR3 protein: CATSDSGFQPQHF

V gene: TRBV27
CDR3 length: 13
clone size: many
CDR3 protein: CASSLGVNAEAFF

V gene: TRBV6-2/TRBV6-3
CDR3 length: 14
clone size: -
CDR3 protein: CASIGTVSTGELFF

V gene: TRBV29-1
CDR3 length: 14
clone size: many
CDR3 protein: CSVPPESRLFEAFF

V gene: TRBV11-2
CDR3 length: 15
clone size: many
CDR3 protein: CASSLDGPFTGGYTF

V gene: TRBV12-3/TRBV12-4
CDR3 length: 14
clone size: -
CDR3 protein: CASSPSTGTGELFF

V gene: TRBV5-1
CDR3 length: 14
clone size: few
CDR3 protein: CASSLAENRGEQYF

V gene: TRBV7-8
CDR3 length: 15
clone size: few
CDR3 protein: CASSLENAATYEQYF

V gene: TRBV6-5
CDR3 length: 16
clone size: many
CDR3 protein: CASSSLTSGNQETQYF